These 20 T cell receptor beta chains were sequenced from one sample in a study of blood T cell repertoires in COVID-19 (TCRdb year 2020). Library construction relied on the immunoSEQ multiplex PCR assay. In TCRdb, the immuneACCESS table is reduced to in-frame sequences with V and J assigned. These tables do not hold every clone; where another copy was compared, an unresolved V gene accounts for under half, and the others remain unexplained. The sample profile shows some 100,000 clones; about 90% of them were found once. The leading ten clones occupy around 1.1% of the sample. The specimen was peripheral blood. The receptors shown here come from a human donor in a cohort sampled during active COVID-19.

The rearrangement uses TRBV19 and TRBJ1-5, with 8 bases identical to TRBD1. The ends lost 4 bases at V and 6 bases at J; junction bases unmatched: 5. Germline loops: CDR1 LNHDA, CDR2 SQIVND (reference sequence). The length of the CDR3 is 14 residues. CDR3 sequence: CASSTRGPGQPQHF. The CDR3, as DNA: TGTGCCAGTAGTACCAGGGGGCCTGGTCAGCCCCAGCATTTT. Full variable domain (missing parts from reference TRBV19 and TRBJ1-5): DGGITQSPKYLFRKEGQNVTLSCEQNLNHDAMYWYRQDPGQGLRLIYYSQIVNDFQKGDIAEGYSVSREKKESFPLTVTSAQKNPTAFYLCASSTRGPGQPQHFGDGTRLSIL.

The rearrangement joins TRBV6-6 to TRBJ2-5, with D perhaps TRBD1 (6 bases). The germline V gene has CDR1 MNHNY and CDR2 SVGAGI (reference sequence). V was shortened by 2 bases and J by 4 bases, with 17 bases between the two germline ends. The length of the CDR3 is 16 residues. The CDR3 is CASSYQGTASRETQYF. DNA for the CDR3: TGTGCCAGCAGTTACCAGGGGACGGCGAGTCGAGAGACCCAGTACTTC.

This clone appeared once. The V gene is TRBV5-1, the J gene TRBJ2-7, with TRBD1 matching 10 bases. The CDR3 length is 16 residues. Germline V lookup: CDR1 SGHRS, CDR2 YFSETQ. Germline trimming cut 1 base from V and 2 bases from J; bases unmatched to any gene: 6. The CDR3 here is CASSLTWTGGAYEQYF. CDR3 nucleotide sequence: TGCGCCAGCAGCTTGACTTGGACAGGGGGTGCCTACGAGCAGTACTTC.

Only a few counts were recorded for this clone. This chain connects TRBV5-8 to TRBJ1-5; 7 nucleotides match TRBD1. V was clipped by 2 bases and J by 2 bases; unmatched bases: 4. Germline values: CDR1 SGHTS, CDR2 YDEGEE. The CDR3 length is 15 residues. CDR3 DNA sequence: TGTGCCAGCAGCTTCCCAGGGGGTCGCAATCAGCCCCAGCATTTT. It codes for CASSFPGGRNQPQHF. Variable domain in full (rest from reference TRBV5-8 and TRBJ1-5): EAGVTQSPTHLIKTRGQQATLRCSPISGHTSVYWYQQALGLGLQFLLWYDEGEERNRGNFPPRFSGRQFPNYSSELNVNALELEDSALYLCASSFPGGRNQPQHFGDGTRLSIL.

The chain has TRBV20-1 and TRBJ1-1; D gene unclear. The germline V gene encodes CDR1 DFQATT and CDR2 SNEGSKA (reference sequence). The CDR3 spans 12 residues. Trimming took 3 bases from V and 7 from J, leaving 12 bases between them. The CDR3 nucleotides read TGCAGTGCTAGTGAGCGGGCGATTGAAGCTTTCTTT. Amino acids: CSASERAIEAFF.

For this clone: One end of the junction does not line up with germline, which may come from a read error. This chain joins TRBV7-9 and TRBJ1-3; TRBD1 might be the D (5 bases). This CDR3 is 14 amino acids long. CDR1 is SEHNR and CDR2 is FQNEAQ in the germline V gene (reference sequence). CDR3 in amino acids: CASSPGLGGSTIYF. As DNA, the CDR3 is TGTGCCAGCAGCCCAGGTCTGGGGGGAAGCACCATATATTTT.

This chain links TRBV28 with TRBJ2-5; a weak D match, TRBD2 (5 bases). Germline CDR1 reads MDHEN; CDR2 reads SYDVKM. Trimming cost V 5 bases and J 1 base, with 8 bases left between them. The CDR3 totals 13 residues. DNA for the CDR3: TGTGCCAGCAGTGGAGGCTCCCAAGAGACCCAGTACTTC. This codes for CASSGGSQETQYF.

This clone was counted ten times or more. Other DNA sequences in this sample translate to the same CDR3. This chain uses TRBV10-3 with TRBJ2-7, with 7 positions matching TRBD1. The CDR3 length is 13 residues. V was pared by 4 bases and J by 5 bases, with 5 bases of the junction left unmatched. CDR1 is ENHRY, CDR2 SYGVKD, per germline. The DNA of the CDR3 is TGTGCCATCAGTGCCCGAGGACAGGACGAGCAGTACTTC. Protein sequence: CAISARGQDEQYF.

This clone was observed once. The J gene is TRBJ2-3, the V gene TRBV27, with D possibly being TRBD2 (7 bases). The germline V gene encodes CDR1 MNHEY and CDR2 SMNVEV (reference sequence). The CDR3 is made up of 14 amino acids. The CDR3 sequence: CSVGAAGSWSPRYF. DNA for the CDR3: TGTTCCGTGGGGGCAGCGGGAAGTTGGTCCCCACGGTATTTT.

The CDR3 here is CASSLEAGGLVNEQFF. The CDR3 coding sequence is TGTGCCAGCAGCTTAGAGGCAGGGGGACTAGTGAATGAGCAGTTCTTC. The chain uses TRBV13 and TRBJ2-1; a possible D gene is TRBD2 (8 bases). The germline gives CDR1 PRHDT, CDR2 FYEKMQ (reference sequence). Trimming took off 1 base at V and 7 bases at J, with 17 bases between the two ends. The CDR3 runs to 16 residues.

V is TRBV11-2 and J is TRBJ2-1; TRBD2 agrees at 11 bases. CDR1 SGHAT and CDR2 FQNNGV come from the germline V gene. CDR3 size: 15 residues. V dropped 2 bases and J dropped 8; count of bases not matched to a gene: 5. The CDR3 coding sequence is TGTGCCAGCAGCTTACTAGCGGGAGGCTGGGATGAGCAGTTCTTC. Protein: CASSLLAGGWDEQFF.

V and J are TRBV3-1 (or the pseudogene TRBV3-2) and TRBJ2-7; no reliable D call. The germline CDR1 and CDR2 sequences are LGHDT and YNNKEL (reference sequence). This CDR3 spans 15 amino acids. V lost 5 bases to trimming and J lost 0 bases, with 14 bases between them. CDR3 bases: TGTGCCAGCAGCGTACACAACGATTACTCCTACGAGCAGTACTTC. Amino acid sequence: CASSVHNDYSYEQYF.

V usage is TRBV5-6 and J usage is TRBJ2-7, with 13 bases that match TRBD2. The V and J ends lost 4 bases and 0 bases, in that order; junction bases with no gene match: 10. This CDR3 spans 18 amino acids. Germline CDR1 SGHDT, CDR2 YYEEEE. In nucleotides, the CDR3 is TGTGCCAGCAGCATCCCCGGACTAGCGGGAGAAAGCTCCTACGAGCAGTACTTC. Amino acid sequence: CASSIPGLAGESSYEQYF.

The rearrangement joins TRBV7-6 to TRBJ1-1; D is uncertain. This CDR3 comprises 14 residues. V was trimmed by 1 base and J by 4 bases, leaving 10 bases between them. Germline CDR1 reads SGHVS; CDR2 reads FNYEAQ. CDR3 DNA sequence: TGTGCCAGCAGCTTAGGCCGGGGTAGCACTGAAGCTTTCTTT. As protein: CASSLGRGSTEAFF. Looking up the rest from reference TRBV7-6 and TRBJ1-1 gives the full variable domain: GAGVSQSPRYKVTKRGQDVALRCDPISGHVSLYWYRQALGQGPEFLTYFNYEAQQDKSGLPNDRFSAERPEGSISTLTIQRTEQRDSAMYRCASSLGRGSTEAFFGQGTRLTVV.

This clone was observed a single time. CDR3 loop: CASRRPGTSGEQYF. The CDR3, as DNA: TGTGCCAGCAGGCGGCCCGGGACTAGCGGCGAGCAGTACTTC. The chain has TRBV5-4 and TRBJ2-7, with 11 nucleotides matching TRBD2. Per the germline V gene, CDR1 is SGHNT and CDR2 is YYREEE (reference sequence). The CDR3 covers 14 residues. After removal of 5 bases from V and 6 bases from J, the junction contained 7 bases not matched to a gene. The entire variable domain, with the rest obtained from reference TRBV5-4 and TRBJ2-7, is as follows: ETGVTQSPTHLIKTRGQQVTLRCSSQSGHNTVSWYQQALGQGPQFIFQYYREEENGRGNFPPRFSGLQFPNYSSELNVNALELDDSALYLCASRRPGTSGEQYFGPGTRLTVT.

The chain couples TRBV7-9 to TRBJ2-2, with 8 bases identical to TRBD1. Germline V gene data show CDR1 as SEHNR and CDR2 as FQNEAQ (reference sequence). This CDR3 has 16 amino acids. The ends lost 1 base at V and 3 bases at J; junction bases unmatched: 4. Written as DNA, the CDR3 is TGTGCCAGCAGCTTAGGGACAGGGCCCCACACCGGGGAGCTGTTTTTT. This codes for CASSLGTGPHTGELFF.

This chain uses TRBV24-1 with TRBJ2-6; weak D call: TRBD2 (6 bases). V was clipped by 3 bases and J by 0 bases, with 17 bases between them. The germline CDR1 and CDR2 sequences are KGHDR and SFDVKD. The CDR3 has 19 amino acids. The CDR3 DNA is TGTGCCACCAGTGATCCCCTGATAGGCGGGAACTCTGGGGCCAACGTCCTGACTTTC. This codes for CATSDPLIGGNSGANVLTF.

The chain combines TRBV18 with TRBJ1-6; the match to TRBD1 covers 8 bases. This CDR3 has 15 residues. V shed 5 bases and J 9 bases; nucleotides not matched to a gene: 9. Germline CDR1 reads KGHSH; CDR2 reads LQKENI. The CDR3 here is CASSVQGDPGSPLHF. The CDR3 DNA reads TGTGCCAGCTCAGTACAGGGGGACCCTGGTTCACCCCTCCACTTT.

The J gene is TRBJ2-4, the V gene TRBV6-2 or TRBV6-3; D not certain. Trimming shortened V by 6 bases and J by 0 bases, and 18 bases separated the two germline ends. The CDR3 loop spans 17 amino acids. Germline loops: CDR1 MNHEY, CDR2 SVGEGT. The CDR3 coding sequence is TGTGCCAGCAGCCCTGGCCCGTCCCGAATAGCCAAAAACATTCAGTACTTC. It yields the protein CASSPGPSRIAKNIQYF.

This rearrangement joins TRBV15 to TRBJ2-1, with 8 bases fitting TRBD2. The CDR3 consists of 13 residues. With 5 bases clipped from V and 5 bases from J, the junction kept 2 bases outside the gene matches. In germline, CDR1 is LNHNV, CDR2 YYDKDF (reference sequence). DNA for the CDR3: TGTGCCACCAGCCTACTAGCGGACAATGAGCAGTTCTTC. Amino acids: CATSLLADNEQFF. Combining the CDR3 with reference TRBV15 and TRBJ2-1 gives the whole variable domain DAMVIQNPRYQVTQFGKPVTLSCSQTLNHNVMYWYQQKSSQAPKLLFHYYDKDFNNEADTPDNFQSRRPNTSFCFLDIRSPGLGDTAMYLCATSLLADNEQFFGPGTRLTVL.